The 9 T cell receptor beta chains given below trace back to one sample, sequenced in a study of shared clonotypes between healthy human individuals (dated by TCRdb to the early 2020s). Library creation used the immunoSEQ multiplex PCR assay. TCRdb took over this immuneACCESS table, retaining in-frame rearrangements with V and J assigned. Such tables are incomplete; in checked studies, under half of the missing clones stem from an unresolved V gene, and the remainder is unexplained. The sample includes over a million clones, with roughly 74% observed a single time. The top ten clones comprise 0.5% to 0.65% of the sample. Material for sequencing was memory CD4+ T cells from PBMCs. Read against the paper, the sample's cell subset or site label means: CD45RA-negative fraction. These receptors originate from a man aged 18-30 years in good health. Some clones in this sample may be carry-over from other donors' samples.

V usage is TRBV28 and J usage is TRBJ1-5, with 7 bases identical to TRBD1. The CDR3 covers 15 residues. Per germline, CDR1 MDHEN and CDR2 SYDVKM. V shed 1 base, J shed 3 bases, and the junction held 3 bases outside the gene matches. The CDR3: CASSLSGGINQPQHF. In DNA, the CDR3 is TGTGCCAGCAGTTTATCAGGGGGAATCAATCAGCCCCAGCATTTT. The full variable domain, with the rest looked up from reference TRBV28 and TRBJ1-5, is DVKVTQSSRYLVKRTGEKVFLECVQDMDHENMFWYRQDPGLGLRLIYFSYDVKMKEKGDIPEGYSVSREKKERFSLILESASTNQTSMYLCASSLSGGINQPQHFGDGTRLSIL.

The rearrangement links TRBV28 to TRBJ1-4, with D unresolved. CDR3 length: 13 residues. The germline CDR1 and CDR2 sequences are MDHEN and SYDVKM. Deletions cut 10 bases from V and 7 bases from J, with 16 bases between. The CDR3 loop reads CATSRRNFEKLFF. CDR3 DNA sequence: TGTGCCACCTCGCGGCGGAACTTTGAAAAACTGTTTTTT.

The chain couples TRBV11-2 to TRBJ2-7, with a weak D call TRBD1 (6 bases). V lost 7 bases and J lost 3, with 19 bases in between. The V gene's germline CDR1 is SGHAT and CDR2 FQNNGV. The CDR3 is made up of 15 amino acids. CDR3 region: CASTSVGRGYYEQYF. CDR3 nucleotides: TGTGCCAGCACTTCAGTGGGCAGGGGCTACTACGAGCAGTACTTC.

This chain joins TRBV19 and TRBJ1-1; TRBD1 is a possible D gene (5 bases). CDR3 length equals 17 residues. CDR1 is LNHDA and CDR2 is SQIVND in the germline V gene (reference sequence). V gave up 3 bases and J gave up 3 bases, with 20 bases separating them. The CDR3 DNA reads as TGTGCCAGTAGTATGGTCTTGGGGCAGGGTGGATACACTGAAGCTTTCTTT. As protein: CASSMVLGQGGYTEAFF.

The chain joins TRBV6-1 to TRBJ2-5, with TRBD2 matching 10 bases. Looked up from germline, CDR1 is MNHNS and CDR2 is SASEGT. The CDR3 has 16 residues. Losses at the gene ends were 1 base for V and 5 bases for J; bases not matched to a gene: 7. The CDR3, as DNA: TGTGCCAGCAGTGAAGAAGAGGGACTAGCGTGGGAGACCCAGTACTTC. Its protein is CASSEEEGLAWETQYF.

J is TRBJ1-4 and V is TRBV14; 12 bases fit TRBD1. CDR1 is SGHDN, CDR2 FVKESK, per germline. This CDR3 comprises 18 residues. Germline trimming cut 5 bases from V and 4 bases from J; bases unmatched to any gene: 11. DNA for the CDR3: TGTGCCAGCAGCTCAACCCGGGACAGGGGGCATGATAATGAAAAACTGTTTTTT. It is translated as CASSSTRDRGHDNEKLFF.

The CDR3 here is CASSLGLAGYEQYF. CDR3 coding DNA: TGTGCCAGCAGTTTGGGACTAGCGGGCTACGAGCAGTACTTC. V and J are TRBV28 and TRBJ2-7; 12 nucleotides line up with TRBD2. The V gene's germline CDR1 is MDHEN and CDR2 SYDVKM. J was trimmed by 3 bases and V by 3 bases; bases with no gene match: 0. The CDR3 runs 14 residues.

The chain employs TRBV28 and TRBJ2-5; 9 bases are a match to TRBD2. Germline trimming cut 6 bases from V and 4 bases from J; bases unmatched to any gene: 9. The CDR3 consists of 15 residues. The V gene's germline CDR1 is MDHEN and CDR2 SYDVKM. CDR3 sequence reads: CASSLGLAGGETQYF. The CDR3 DNA is TGTGCCAGCAGCCTGGGACTAGCAGGCGGAGAGACCCAGTACTTC. The variable domain in full, with the rest retrieved from reference TRBV28 and TRBJ2-5, is DVKVTQSSRYLVKRTGEKVFLECVQDMDHENMFWYRQDPGLGLRLIYFSYDVKMKEKGDIPEGYSVSREKKERFSLILESASTNQTSMYLCASSLGLAGGETQYFGPGTRLLVL.

On this clone itself: The sample holds other DNA sequences that translate to the same CDR3. The chain employs TRBV5-1 and TRBJ2-7, with unresolved D. The ends were cut back, 1 base at V and 0 bases at J, with 2 bases in the middle. The CDR3 sequence is 12 residues long. In germline, CDR1 is SGHRS, CDR2 YFSETQ. DNA for the CDR3: TGCGCCAGCAGCTTGCCCTCCTACGAGCAGTACTTC. This gives the protein CASSLPSYEQYF. Variable domain in full (rest from reference TRBV5-1 and TRBJ2-7): KAGVTQTPRYLIKTRGQQVTLSCSPISGHRSVSWYQQTPGQGLQFLFEYFSETQRNKGNFPGRFSGRQFSNSRSEMNVSTLELGDSALYLCASSLPSYEQYFGPGTRLTVT.